This TCR beta chain was observed in a study of CD4 and CD8 cells across lung adenocarcinoma regions. Donors had localized lung adenocarcinoma, a non-small cell lung cancer. Germline assignment: CDR1 MNHNS and CDR2 SASEGT. This CDR3 is 14 amino acids long. J lost 5 bases, V lost 7 bases, and 5 bases had no gene match. This clonotype was seen a few times. TCRdb redid the calling of the PCR reads with MiXCR, one entry per CDR3 protein. The sample has around 18,000 distinct CDR3 sequences, about 50% seen once. The receptor comes from a male donor with lung adenocarcinoma. The CD4 and CD8 labels of this study may be unreliable. The V call is TRBV6-1, the J call TRBJ2-2, with 9 positions matching TRBD1. Sequences were obtained from CD8+ T cells from the margin of a lung tumor. The CDR3 DNA follows: TGTGCCAGCAAAGGGACAGGGATTACCGGGGAGCTGTTTTTT. This codes for CASKGTGITGELFF.